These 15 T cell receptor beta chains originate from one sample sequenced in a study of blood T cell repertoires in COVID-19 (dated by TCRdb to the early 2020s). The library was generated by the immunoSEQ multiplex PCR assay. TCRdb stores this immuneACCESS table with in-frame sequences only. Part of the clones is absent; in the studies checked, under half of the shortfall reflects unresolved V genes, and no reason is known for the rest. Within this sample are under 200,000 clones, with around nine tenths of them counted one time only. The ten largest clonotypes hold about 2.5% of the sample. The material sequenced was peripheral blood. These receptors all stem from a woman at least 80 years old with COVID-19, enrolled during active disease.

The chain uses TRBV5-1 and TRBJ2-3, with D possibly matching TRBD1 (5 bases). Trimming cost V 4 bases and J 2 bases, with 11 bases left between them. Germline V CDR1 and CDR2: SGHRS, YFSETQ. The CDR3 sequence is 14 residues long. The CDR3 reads CASSVDSFTDTQYF. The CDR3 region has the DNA TGCGCCAGCAGCGTCGACAGTTTCACAGATACGCAGTATTTT.

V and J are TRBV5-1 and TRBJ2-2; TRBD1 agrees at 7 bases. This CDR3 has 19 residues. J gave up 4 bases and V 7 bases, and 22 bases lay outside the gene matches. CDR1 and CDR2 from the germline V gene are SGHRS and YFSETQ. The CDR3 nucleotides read TGCGCCAGCGCCTCCCAGACAGGGTCCATATCGATACCCACCGGGGAGCTGTTTTTT. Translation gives CASASQTGSISIPTGELFF.

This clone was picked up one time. CDR3 DNA sequence: TGTGCCAGCAGCTCCTGGATAGCGGGAGGAGAGGAGACCCAGTACTTC. Protein sequence: CASSSWIAGGEETQYF. J is TRBJ2-5 and V is TRBV5-4, with 10 bases that match TRBD2. The CDR3 contains 16 residues. Germline V gives CDR1 SGHNT, CDR2 YYREEE (reference sequence). V shed 3 bases, J shed 5 bases, and the junction held 10 bases outside the gene matches.

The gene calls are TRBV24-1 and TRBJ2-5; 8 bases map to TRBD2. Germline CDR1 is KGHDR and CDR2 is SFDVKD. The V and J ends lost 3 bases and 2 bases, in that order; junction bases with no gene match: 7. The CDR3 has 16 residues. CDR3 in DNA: TGTGCCACCAGTGATGCCCCAGGCGGGGGGCAAGAGACCCAGTACTTC. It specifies CATSDAPGGGQETQYF.

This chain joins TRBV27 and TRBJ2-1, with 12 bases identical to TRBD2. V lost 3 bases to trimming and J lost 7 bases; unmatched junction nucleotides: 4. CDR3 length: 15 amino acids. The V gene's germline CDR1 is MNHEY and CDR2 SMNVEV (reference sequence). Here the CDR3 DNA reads TGTGCCAGCAGTTTTCCGACTAGCGGGAGTAATGAGCAGTTCTTC. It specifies CASSFPTSGSNEQFF.

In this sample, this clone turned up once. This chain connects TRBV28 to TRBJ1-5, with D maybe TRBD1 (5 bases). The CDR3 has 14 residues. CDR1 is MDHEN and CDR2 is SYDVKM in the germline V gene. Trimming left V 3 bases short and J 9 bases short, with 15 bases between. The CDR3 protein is CASSFIGGGGPQHF. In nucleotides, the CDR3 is TGTGCCAGCAGTTTCATCGGGGGAGGAGGGCCCCAGCATTTT. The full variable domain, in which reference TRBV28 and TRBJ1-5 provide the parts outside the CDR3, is DVKVTQSSRYLVKRTGEKVFLECVQDMDHENMFWYRQDPGLGLRLIYFSYDVKMKEKGDIPEGYSVSREKKERFSLILESASTNQTSMYLCASSFIGGGGPQHFGDGTRLSIL.

The CDR3 here is CASSIDGSPRDYGYTF. Written as DNA, the CDR3 is TGTGCCAGTAGTATCGACGGGAGCCCGAGGGACTATGGCTACACCTTC. The genes are TRBV19 and TRBJ1-2; D gene unclear. The V gene's germline CDR1 is LNHDA and CDR2 SQIVND (reference sequence). This CDR3 is 16 amino acids long. Deletions cut 3 bases from V and 3 bases from J, with 17 bases between.

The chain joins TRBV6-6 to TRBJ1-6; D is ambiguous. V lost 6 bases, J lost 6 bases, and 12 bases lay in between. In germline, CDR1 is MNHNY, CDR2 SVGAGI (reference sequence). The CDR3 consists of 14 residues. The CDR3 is CASSSERSNSPLHF. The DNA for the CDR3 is TGTGCCAGCAGCTCCGAGCGTAGTAATTCACCCCTCCACTTT.

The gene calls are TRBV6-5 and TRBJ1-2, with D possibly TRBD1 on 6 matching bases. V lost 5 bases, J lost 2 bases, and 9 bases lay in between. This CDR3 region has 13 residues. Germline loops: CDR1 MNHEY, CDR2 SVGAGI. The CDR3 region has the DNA TGTGCCAGCAGTCGAGACAGGAACTATGGCTACACCTTC. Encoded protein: CASSRDRNYGYTF.

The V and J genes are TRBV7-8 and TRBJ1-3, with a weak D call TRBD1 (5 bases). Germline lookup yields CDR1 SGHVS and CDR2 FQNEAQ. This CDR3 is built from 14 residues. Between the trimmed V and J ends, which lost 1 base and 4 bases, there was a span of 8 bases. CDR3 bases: TGTGCCAGCAGCTTAGGGGGCAGCGGAAACACCATATATTTT. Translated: CASSLGGSGNTIYF.

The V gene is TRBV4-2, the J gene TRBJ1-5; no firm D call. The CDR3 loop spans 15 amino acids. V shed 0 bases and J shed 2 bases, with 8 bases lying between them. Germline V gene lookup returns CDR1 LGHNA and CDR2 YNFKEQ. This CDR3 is CASSQEWLGNQPQHF. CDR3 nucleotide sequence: TGTGCCAGCAGCCAAGAATGGCTAGGCAATCAGCCCCAGCATTTT.

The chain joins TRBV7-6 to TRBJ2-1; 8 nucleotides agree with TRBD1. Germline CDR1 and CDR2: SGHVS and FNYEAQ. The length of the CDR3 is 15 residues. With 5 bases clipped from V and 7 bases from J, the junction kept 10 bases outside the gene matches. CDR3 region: CASSPRQGSGNEQFF. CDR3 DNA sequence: TGTGCCAGCAGCCCCCGACAGGGGTCTGGGAATGAGCAGTTCTTC.

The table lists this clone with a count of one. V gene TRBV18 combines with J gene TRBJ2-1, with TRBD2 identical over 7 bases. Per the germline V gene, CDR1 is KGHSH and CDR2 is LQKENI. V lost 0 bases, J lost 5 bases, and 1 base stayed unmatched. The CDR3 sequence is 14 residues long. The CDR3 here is CASSPPGGNNEQFF. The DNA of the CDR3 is TGTGCCAGCTCACCACCGGGGGGGAACAATGAGCAGTTCTTC.

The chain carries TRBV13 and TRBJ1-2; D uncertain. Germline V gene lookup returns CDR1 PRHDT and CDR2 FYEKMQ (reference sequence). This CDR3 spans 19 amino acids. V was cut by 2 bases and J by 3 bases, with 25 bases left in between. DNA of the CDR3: TGTGCCAGCAGCTTATTCTTGAGGCCCGAGGGTAGACTGGACTATGGCTACACCTTC. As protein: CASSLFLRPEGRLDYGYTF.

The CDR3 bases are TGTGCCAGTAGTATTCAGGGGAGGGGGTCGAACTATGGCTACACCTTC. Translated: CASSIQGRGSNYGYTF. The V and J genes are TRBV19 and TRBJ1-2, with D possibly TRBD1 on 6 matching bases. Trimming removed 3 bases from V and 2 bases from J, with 16 bases in between. The CDR3 length is 16 residues. Germline V gene sequence: CDR1 LNHDA, CDR2 SQIVND (reference sequence).